This T cell receptor beta chain came from a study of PD-1 blockade in classical Hodgkin lymphoma. CDR3 length equals 13 residues. The ends were cut back, 3 bases at V and 0 bases at J, with 4 bases in the middle. The germline V gene encodes CDR1 KGHSH and CDR2 LQKENI. Using immunoSEQ multiplex PCR, the repertoire was profiled, and TCRdb retains in-frame clones only, with some absent. Of 90,000 to 100,000 clones detected, about four fifths appear once; the ten largest clones hold about 15%. Every patient was affected by relapse after autologous stem cell transplantation, while exposure to brentuximab vedotin was not uniform.

The source was peripheral blood mononuclear cells (PBMCs), collected before the second cycle of nivolumab. The chain links TRBV18 to TRBJ2-3; no reliable D call. The TCR was taken from a human donor with classical Hodgkin lymphoma. CDR3 protein: CASSPKSTDTQYF. CDR3 coding DNA: TGTGCCAGCTCACCTAAGAGCACAGATACGCAGTATTTT.